Listed below are T cell receptor beta chains from one sample, sequenced in a study of post-analysis software for immune sequencing data. MiXCR was run by TCRdb on the PCR reads, yielding one entry per CDR3 protein. The repertoire includes about 200,000 distinct CDR3 sequences, around 30% of them detected once, and more than 3% sits in the top ten. The sequencing input was blood. Receptors originate from a girl younger than 18 with multiple sclerosis. CDR3s include the opening cysteine and the closing phenylalanine or tryptophan. D genes are given only for firm matches. Rows give clone size only sometimes, using once, few, many, or a class for an expanded clone.

11,NA,TRBV28,TRBJ2-1,many,TGTGCCAGCAGTCCGGACAATGAGCAGTTCTTC,CASSPDNEQFF
16,NA,TRBV5-5,TRBJ1-1,few,TGTGCCAGCAGTGAATTGGCAGGGGCAAAGAACACTGAAGCTTTCTTT,CASSELAGAKNTEAFF
14,NA,TRBV5-1,TRBJ2-7,few,TGCGCCAGCAGCTTGACAGAGAGCTCCTACGAGCAGTACTTC,CASSLTESSYEQYF
16,NA,TRBV6-5,TRBJ2-1,many,TGTGCCAGCAGTCCCCCGTGGAGAAACTCCTACAATGAGCAGTTCTTC,CASSPPWRNSYNEQFF
14,NA,TRBV5-1,TRBJ2-5,NA,TGCGCCAGCAGCAGGGAACAGGGCCGAGAGACCCAGTACTTC,CASSREQGRETQYF
15,TRBD1,TRBV5-1,TRBJ1-5,NA,TGCGCCAGCAGTTTACAGGGGGCTGAGGGTCAGCCCCAGCATTTT,CASSLQGAEGQPQHF
17,TRBD2,TRBV28,TRBJ2-7,NA,TGTGCCAGCAGTTTTCGACTAGCGGGAGGGGTTGGGTACGAGCAGTACTTC,CASSFRLAGGVGYEQYF
14,NA,TRBV20-1,TRBJ2-1,many,TGCAGTGCTAGAGAAGGGAGCTCCTACAATGAGCAGTTCTTC,CSAREGSSYNEQFF
15,NA,TRBV4-1,TRBJ2-7,NA,TGCGCCAGCAGCCAAGGCCTAGGGGCTTGCTACGAGCAGTACTTC,CASSQGLGACYEQYF
16,TRBD2,TRBV6-5,TRBJ2-1,NA,TGTGCCAGCAGTCCAATAGCGGGTTTGTCCTACAATGAGCAGTTCTTC,CASSPIAGLSYNEQFF
13,NA,TRBV20-1,TRBJ2-7,many,TGCAGTGCGCCGAAAGGCAGTGACTACGAGCAGTACTTC,CSAPKGSDYEQYF
13,TRBD2,TRBV4-2,TRBJ2-1,many,TGTGCCAGCAGCCGGTTAACTAGCGAAATGCAGTTCTTC,CASSRLTSEMQFF
13,TRBD1,TRBV12-3/TRBV12-4,TRBJ2-4,many,TGTGCCAGCAGCCCGGACAGGGCGGACATTCAGTACTTC,CASSPDRADIQYF
15,NA,TRBV5-1,TRBJ1-1,few,TGCGCCAGCGGCTTGGCCCCAGAGTTGGGCACTGAAGCTTTCTTT,CASGLAPELGTEAFF
15,NA,TRBV6-1,TRBJ2-3,many,TGTGCCAGCAGTGTCCAGGGGACGGGCACAGATACGCAGTATTTT,CASSVQGTGTDTQYF
19,TRBD1,TRBV20-1,TRBJ2-5,NA,TGCAGTGCCTCAGGACAGGGTAGAGACAGAGGAACGGGACAAGAGACCCAGTACTTC,CSASGQGRDRGTGQETQYF
14,NA,TRBV5-1,TRBJ2-5,NA,TGCGCCAGCAGCTCCTCCGGACAGAGAGGGACCCAGTACTTC,CASSSSGQRGTQYF
11,NA,TRBV6-1,TRBJ2-5,many,TGTGCCAGCAGCTTACCGGAGACCCAGTACTTC,CASSLPETQYF
17,NA,TRBV6-1,TRBJ1-2,NA,TGTGCCAGCAGTGAAGCGCTAGTGGAGGTCGGGGGAGTCGGCTACACCTTC,CASSEALVEVGGVGYTF
14,NA,TRBV5-1,TRBJ1-2,few,TGCGCCAGCAGCCCCCCGAGGGACGGCTATGGCTACACCTTC,CASSPPRDGYGYTF
17,NA,TRBV5-1,TRBJ2-7,many,TGCGCCAGCAGCTTGTGGCTCTGGGAAGATAGGCCCTACGAGCAGTACTTC,CASSLWLWEDRPYEQYF
13,TRBD2,TRBV20-1,TRBJ2-1,few,TGCAGTGCTAGCGAGGGGAGGGAAGGGGAGCAGTTCTTC,CSASEGREGEQFF
12,NA,TRBV20-1,TRBJ2-2,few,TGCAGCGCTGATGCTAACACCGGGGAGCTGTTTTTT,CSADANTGELFF
13,NA,TRBV30,TRBJ1-1,NA,TGTGCCTGGAGGACCCAGGGTAAGGCTGAAGCTTTCTTT,CAWRTQGKAEAFF
15,TRBD1,TRBV12-3/TRBV12-4,TRBJ2-7,few,TGTGCCAGCAGTTTATCCGGGACAGAGCACTACGAGCAGTACTTC,CASSLSGTEHYEQYF
13,TRBD2,TRBV29-1,TRBJ2-1,few,TGCAGCGCCCAGATGGGCGGGGGGAATGAGCAGTTCTTC,CSAQMGGGNEQFF
14,NA,TRBV20-1,TRBJ2-1,many,TGCAGTGCCGGGAAGGTGGGGCGACCCAGTGAGCAGTTCTTC,CSAGKVGRPSEQFF
15,TRBD1,TRBV5-1,TRBJ1-1,few,TGCGCCAGCAGCTTGGCGACAGGGGTGAACACTGAAGCTTTCTTT,CASSLATGVNTEAFF
15,NA,TRBV5-6,TRBJ2-7,NA,TGTGCCAGCAGCTTGCGTAAGAGCTCCTACAATGAGCAGTACTTC,CASSLRKSSYNEQYF
19,TRBD2,TRBV3-1,TRBJ2-7,once,TGTGCCAGCAGCCCTGCTTTGGCGGGAGTCCCCTTCCTCTCCTACGAGCAGTACTTC,CASSPALAGVPFLSYEQYF